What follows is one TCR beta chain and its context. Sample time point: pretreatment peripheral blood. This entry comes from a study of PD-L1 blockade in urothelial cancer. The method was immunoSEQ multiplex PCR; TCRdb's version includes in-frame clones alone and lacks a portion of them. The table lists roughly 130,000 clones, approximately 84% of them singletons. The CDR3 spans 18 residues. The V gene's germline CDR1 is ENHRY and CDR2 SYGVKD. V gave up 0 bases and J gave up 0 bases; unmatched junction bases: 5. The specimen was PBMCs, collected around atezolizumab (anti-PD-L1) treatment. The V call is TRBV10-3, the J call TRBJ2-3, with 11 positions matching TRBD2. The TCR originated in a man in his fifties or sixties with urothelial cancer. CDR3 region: CAISESLAGGPSTDTQYF. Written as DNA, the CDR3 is TGTGCCATCAGTGAGTCGCTAGCGGGAGGACCTAGCACAGATACGCAGTATTTT.